The clone carrying this T cell receptor beta chain was detected only once. The record originates from a study of blood T cell repertoires in COVID-19. Overall study: Samples representing acute and convalescent COVID-19 were sourced from the United States, Italy and Spain. Sample material is recorded as cDNA or gDNA derived from T cells, B-cell-depleted T cells, or PBMCs.

The length of the CDR3 is 12 residues. Trimming pared 1 base from V and 11 bases from J, leaving 8 bases between. Germline V gene data show CDR1 as SEHNR and CDR2 as FQNEAQ (reference sequence). Per the authors' pipeline: Reference gene primers were amplified, and this amplification served to estimate nucleated cell counts. Measured with immunoSEQ multiplex PCR; TCRdb has only the in-frame clones, and not every one. V and J calls and clone size are those listed in that table; D and trimming were worked out from the DNA. The profile covers about 300,000 clones, with approximately 91% appearing a single time and about 8.6% taken by the ten largest.

The sequencing input was peripheral blood. The chain recombines TRBV7-9 with TRBJ2-2; weak D call: TRBD2 (5 bases). This TCR derives from a man between 18 and 29 years old with active or convalescent COVID-19. In DNA form, the CDR3 reads TGTGCCAGCAGCTTAGTGGAGGTAGAGCTGTTTTTT. Translation gives CASSLVEVELFF.